This TCR beta chain emerged from a study of T-cell reconstitution after alpha-beta-depleted transplantation in children (dated by TCRdb to about 2016). Study-level background: Using TCR repertoire profiling, the study quantitatively followed how T-cell immune reconstitution unfolded in children after TCRalphabeta/CD19-depleted allogeneic hematopoietic cell transplantation. Results and caveats for the whole study, not just this receptor: Apparently early alphabetaT-cell count recovery about two months after transplant reportedly relied on only several hundred rapidly expanded clones derived from non-depleted graft cells. Hyperexpanded clone frequencies declined over subsequent months; after one year, T-cell counts and TCRbeta diversity were mostly attributed to newly produced T cells. In some patients, high TCRbeta diversity at day 60 was attributed to recipient T cells and intrathymic progenitors that had survived conditioning.

Libraries were prepared through PCR. The run used an Illumina HiSeq 2500. TCR library preparation used molecular barcoding, with unique molecular identifiers applied to normalize quantification of the TCRbeta repertoire. TCRdb itself trimmed the public reads at Q25 with fastp, ran MiXCR and retained productive beta chains. For every CDR3 protein sequence, its rows merge into one entry that carries the most common genes and DNA. Here the sample has about 31,000 distinct CDR3 sequences; 5% to 7% occur a single time. Roughly 27% of the sample belongs to the ten largest clones. Including cysteine and phenylalanine, the CDR3 has 12 amino acids. Only the CDR3 region is kept as DNA, spanning 36 bases read in frame from base 1. Cut back by 3 bases and 5 bases, the V and J ends lie 8 bases apart. CDR1 and CDR2 are read off the germline V gene as SNHLY and FYNNEI. The sample's time point, from its label and the paper: day 60 (about 2 months) after transplantation. The treatment or condition label of this sample denotes: allogeneic hematopoietic cell transplantation with graft depleted of TCRalphabeta T cells and CD19 B cells. TCRalphabeta/CD19-depleted allogeneic hematopoietic cell grafts were given to the transplant recipients, all of whom were children.

This clonotype was recorded many times. Its antigen target is currently unknown. The sample holds no much larger clone one base away, and base qualities are not on file. Specimen: peripheral blood, collected 60 days after TCRalphabeta/CD19-depleted stem cell transplant. The chain joins TRBV2 to TRBJ2-7; the D gene is perhaps TRBD1 or TRBD2, as each covers 5 bases. This clonotype was obtained from a child under three years old who had a stem cell transplant for acute myeloid leukemia, so the T cells may come from the graft donor. The base sequence is TGTGCCAGCAGTGAGGGGGAGAACGAGCAGTACTTC. Its protein product is CASSEGENEQYF.